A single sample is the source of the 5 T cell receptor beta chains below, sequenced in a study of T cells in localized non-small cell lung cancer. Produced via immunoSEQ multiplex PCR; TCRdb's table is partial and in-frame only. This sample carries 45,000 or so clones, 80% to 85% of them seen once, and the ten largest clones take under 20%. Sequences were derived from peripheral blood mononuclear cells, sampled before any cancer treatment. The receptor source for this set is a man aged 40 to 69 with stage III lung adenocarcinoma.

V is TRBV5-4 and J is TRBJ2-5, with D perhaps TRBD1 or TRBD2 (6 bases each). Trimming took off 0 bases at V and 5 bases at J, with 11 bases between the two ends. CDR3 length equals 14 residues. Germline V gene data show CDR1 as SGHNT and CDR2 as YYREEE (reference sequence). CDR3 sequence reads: CASSLVGGRETQYF. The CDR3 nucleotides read TGTGCCAGCAGCTTGGTTGGGGGGCGGGAGACCCAGTACTTC.

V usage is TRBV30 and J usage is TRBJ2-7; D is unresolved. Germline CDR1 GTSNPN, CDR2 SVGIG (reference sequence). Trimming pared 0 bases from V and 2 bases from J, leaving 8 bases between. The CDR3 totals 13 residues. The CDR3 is CAWSVPQAYEQYF. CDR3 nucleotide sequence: TGTGCCTGGAGTGTACCACAAGCCTACGAGCAGTACTTC.

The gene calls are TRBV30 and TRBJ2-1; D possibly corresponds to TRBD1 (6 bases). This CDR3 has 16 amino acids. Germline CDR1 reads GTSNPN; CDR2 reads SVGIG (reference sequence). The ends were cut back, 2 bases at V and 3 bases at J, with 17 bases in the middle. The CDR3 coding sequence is TGTGCCTGGAGTTACCCGGTGAGGGGGAGCTACAATGAGCAGTTCTTC. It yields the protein CAWSYPVRGSYNEQFF.

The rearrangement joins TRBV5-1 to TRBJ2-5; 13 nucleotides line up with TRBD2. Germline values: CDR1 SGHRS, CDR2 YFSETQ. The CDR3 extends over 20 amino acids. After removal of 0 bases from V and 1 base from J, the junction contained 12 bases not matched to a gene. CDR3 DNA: TGCGCCAGCAGCTTGGCCCCCCAACTAGCGGGGGGGCGGGCCCAAGAGACCCAGTACTTC. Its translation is CASSLAPQLAGGRAQETQYF.

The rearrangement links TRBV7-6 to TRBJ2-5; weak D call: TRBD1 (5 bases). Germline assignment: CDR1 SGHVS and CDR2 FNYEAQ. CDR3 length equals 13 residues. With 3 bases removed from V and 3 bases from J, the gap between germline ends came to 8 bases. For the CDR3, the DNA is TGTGCCAGCAGCTTCGACAGAAAAGAGACCCAGTACTTC. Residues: CASSFDRKETQYF.